The sequence of this TCR beta chain was determined in a study of cytomegalovirus exposure and HLA in healthy donors (dated by TCRdb to the late 2010s). Describing the broader study: An earlier analysis of some 600 of the donors reported approximately 260 Gb of sequence data and about 120 million unique TCR beta sequences obtained from roughly 170 million T cells. Every discovery cohort repertoire had been produced on one sequencing platform. Class I and class II HLA loci were covered by the typing at four-digit resolution. The study was designed to test whether signatures of past pathogen exposure could be identified by cataloging public T cell receptors. Typing coverage varied by locus: about 620-630 donors for A, B, C, DRB1 and DQB1; roughly 560 for DQA1; approximately 570 for DPA1; roughly 450 for DPB1. The study used immunosequencing to profile the T cell repertoires of around 600 subjects and linked those repertoires to cytomegalovirus serostatus. Rather than drawing on any new phenotypic data, the later analysis identified candidate immune exposures from TCR beta sequences and the way those sequences occurred across donors. Donor age, sex, ethnicity and CMV serostatus were compiled together with the repertoire data. Besides the first cohort of under 700 subjects, a separate validation cohort made up of 90 to 150 different subjects was used. Among about 400 genotyped donors of the cohort, an average of around 240,000 unique TCR beta nucleotide sequences was sequenced per donor, of which about 18% were non-productive. The genetic ancestry cluster associated with self-reported Caucasian donors included about 81% of the 350 to 500 genotyped donors. In a later analysis, previously published TCR beta repertoires from several hundred donors were re-analyzed and high-resolution HLA genotyping was added so that TCR occurrence patterns could be studied. Four to six DR-DQ haplotypes were handled as single units for association and clustering, since linkage in the cohort was strong. An earlier analysis of approximately 630 of the donors applied high-throughput TCR beta sequencing to assess whether each TCR beta V gene segment acted as functional or pseudogenic. An early release that covered about 600 HLA-typed donors contained 300 to 350 gigabases of sequencing data and approximately 85 million unique TCR sequences. Genome-wide SNP genotypes for about 65% of the roughly 700 donors were used in a later genetic analysis, which treated that subset as a discovery cohort. To predict cytomegalovirus infection status, the study brought together high-throughput TCR immunosequencing, statistical association of individual TCRs with disease status, and machine learning.

This clone was detected a few times. What antigen it recognizes has not been identified. Within one base of it there is no much larger clone, and no base qualities were kept. From the cysteine through the phenylalanine, the CDR3 covers 14 amino acids. CDR3 DNA only is kept here, 42 bases in frame from base 1. Ends trimmed: V by 5 bases, J by 6 bases; bases unmatched to a gene: 5. The germline V gene encodes CDR1 SGHVS and CDR2 FNYEAQ. In total, 600 or so healthy bone marrow donors made up the cohort. Cohort members were all nominally healthy when sampled, although unrecorded immune exposures were likely present. The donor was CMV seronegative and belonged to the group of 352 seronegative cohort members. A peripheral blood sample was provided by each donor, and peripheral blood mononuclear cells were used for TCR beta sequencing. The Qiagen DNeasy Blood Extraction Kit was used to extract genomic DNA from the blood cell samples.

Beyond this particular receptor, the publication reports: An association between a missense DCLRE1C variant and V-gene and J-gene trimming of TCR beta chains was found in a later genetic analysis and replicated in an independent cohort. A later analysis associated roughly 17,000 TCR beta sequences with specific HLA alleles at a false discovery rate of 0.05. In a later analysis, the rate of TCR association differed among HLA loci, with DRB1 alleles having the most associated TCRs and HLA-C alleles having the fewest. Some IMGT-functional V segments, including TRBV6-2 and TRBV6-3, could not be distinguished by the 87-base-pair reads and were therefore excluded. A few of the identified cytomegalovirus-associated TCR beta chains were confirmed in vitro to be specific for cytomegalovirus antigens. Immune exposure information for the cohort was limited to CMV serostatus. In a later analysis, several top co-occurrence clusters were reported to appear linked to parvovirus B19, influenza, CMV and Epstein-Barr virus. According to a later analysis, most CMV-associated TCR beta chains appeared to be HLA-restricted, and the HLA associations seemed to be driven largely by CMV exposure. A further reported finding was that TCR beta sequences accurately predicted the HLA-A and HLA-B alleles for most subjects in the first cohort. An earlier analysis of approximately 570 of the donors showed that most TCR beta V segments appeared in productive rearrangements either about 90% or about 30% of the time, which broadly matched IMGT annotations. A cluster of highly shared sequence variants was judged likely to represent a technical artifact of the sequencing pipeline. The study listed 150 to 200 TCR beta chains as associated with cytomegalovirus. In a later analysis, HLA-associated TCR beta chains were found to be more clonally expanded and to have lower generation probabilities than equally common non-associated chains. Most TCR sequences were observed very rarely across donors, whereas some public TCRs were present in many individuals. Sequencing depth was assumed to be roughly uniform across donors in the presence/absence analyses, though that assumption may not hold. In this cohort, only TCR beta chains were sequenced, and detectable features were limited by the absence of alpha or paired-chain data. The classifier was reported to diagnose cytomegalovirus status with high specificity and sensitivity in both the original cohort and the validation cohort. In a later genetic analysis, fewer N-insertions in productive TCRs were reported among donors in an Asian-associated ancestry cluster than the 666-donor mean. Because counts were too low, seventeen rarely observed V segments, including chromosome 9 orphons, were excluded from the earlier analysis of some 540 of the donors. Because HLA typing was missing for some donors at each locus, association tests included only the typed subset. Linkage disequilibrium might explain the correlated functional status among segregating V segments, but an unknown experimental factor could not be excluded. The authors suggested that the approach could potentially be extended to other disease states and immunological phenotypes. When HLA alleles, especially DR and DQ, strongly co-occurred, attributing TCR associations to individual alleles was difficult.

Library prep was done by the immunoSEQ multiplex PCR assay. For the multiplex PCR, a mixture combining 60 forward primers for TCR Vbeta segments and 13 reverse primers for TCR Jbeta segments was used. A multiplex PCR assay on genomic DNA amplified the CDR3 region of rearranged TCR beta genes. The amplified TCR beta libraries were sequenced on the Illumina HiSeq System as 87-base-pair reads. As for the original processing: A later analysis tallied roughly 80 million unique TCR beta chains across the 550 to 850 repertoires, and approximately 12 million of those chains were shared by two or more donors. Raw reads were error-corrected and collapsed into unique sequences with a nearest-neighbor algorithm that merged closely related sequences to remove PCR and sequencing errors. CDR3 sequences were aligned to IMGT reference sequences to assign V, D and J gene segments. For a sequence to be retained, a match of at least six nucleotides to both a V gene segment and a J gene segment was required. A rearrangement counted as productive if the CDR3 had no stop codons and remained in frame with V and J, and every other rearrangement counted as non-productive. Following IMGT convention, CDR3 was defined as the stretch from the second conserved V-encoded cysteine up to the conserved J-encoded phenylalanine. Sequences without an unambiguous match to a single V gene segment were excluded from the earlier analysis of 450 to 650 of the donors. In an earlier analysis of almost 600 of the donors, a V segment was called functional when productive rearrangements were above 56.7%, and segregating when the standard deviation between donors exceeded 5%. A statistical classification framework was built to diagnose cytomegalovirus status from the catalog of TCR beta chain sequences. In a later analysis, V and J genes were assigned by comparing TCR nucleotide sequences against IMGT/GENE-DB human TR gene sequences. The TCRdist pipeline was used in a later analysis to assign CDR3 sequences and most-parsimonious VDJ recombination scenarios. In a later analysis, every TCR beta chain was defined by the combination of its CDR3 amino acid sequence and its V-gene family, and reads without a unique V-gene family were dropped. As a way to deal with suspected cross-contamination and a sequencing artifact, a later analysis dropped 450 to 600 nucleotide sequences that were highly shared and had low generation probability. In a later analysis, a clonal expansion index was calculated for each public chain from normalized within-repertoire ranks of inferred template counts. In a later analysis, generation probabilities were computed with a VDJ recombination model fitted to out-of-frame rearrangements, and the resulting probabilities were checked against IGoR. Hypergeometric tests were used in a later analysis to score TCR-TCR, TCR-HLA and TCR-CMV co-occurrence, with a repertoire-size bias correction applied to the TCR pairs. False discovery rates were estimated in a later analysis by permuting HLA or CMV assignments 20 times. In a later analysis, co-occurring TCRs were grouped using DBSCAN, and TCRdist sequence similarity was added for clustering within HLA-allele-positive subsets. Repertoires with fewer than 30,000 or more than 120,000 public chains, plus five repertoires with anomalous nucleotide sharing, were excluded from co-occurrence clustering. Imported from immuneACCESS, the table was reduced by TCRdb to in-frame sequences with V and J called. These copies leave out some clones; in studies compared against another copy, an unresolved V gene accounts for under half, and the cause of the remainder is not known. V and J calls and clone size are those listed in that table; D and trimming were worked out from the DNA. Counted in this sample were tens of thousands of clones; about 70% of them appeared once. Of the sample, approximately 9.9% falls within the top ten clones.

The chain links TRBV7-6 with TRBJ1-4; 8 bases in the junction line up with TRBD1. The sequencing input was PBMCs. This TCR derives from a woman aged 25 to 39 in good health and CMV-seronegative. The CDR3 reads CASSPGGIYEKLFF. The nucleotide sequence is given as TGTGCCAGCAGCCCAGGGGGCATTTATGAAAAACTGTTTTTT.